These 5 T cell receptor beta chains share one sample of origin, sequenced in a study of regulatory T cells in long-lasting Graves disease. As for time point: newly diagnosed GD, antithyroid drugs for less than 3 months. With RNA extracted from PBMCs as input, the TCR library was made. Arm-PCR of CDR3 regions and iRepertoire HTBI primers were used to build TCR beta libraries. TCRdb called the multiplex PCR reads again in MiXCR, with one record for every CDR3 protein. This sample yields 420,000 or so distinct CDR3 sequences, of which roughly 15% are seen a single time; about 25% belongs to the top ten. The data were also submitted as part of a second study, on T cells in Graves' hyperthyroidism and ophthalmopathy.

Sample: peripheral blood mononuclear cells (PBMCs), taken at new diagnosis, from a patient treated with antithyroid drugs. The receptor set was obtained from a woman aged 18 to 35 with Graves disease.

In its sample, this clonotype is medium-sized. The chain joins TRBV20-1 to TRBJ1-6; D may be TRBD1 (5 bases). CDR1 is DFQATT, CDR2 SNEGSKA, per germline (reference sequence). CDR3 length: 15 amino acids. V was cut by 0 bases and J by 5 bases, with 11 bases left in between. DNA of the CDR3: TGCAGTGCTAGAGAAACTAGAGGGGATAATTCACCCCTCCACTTT. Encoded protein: CSARETRGDNSPLHF.

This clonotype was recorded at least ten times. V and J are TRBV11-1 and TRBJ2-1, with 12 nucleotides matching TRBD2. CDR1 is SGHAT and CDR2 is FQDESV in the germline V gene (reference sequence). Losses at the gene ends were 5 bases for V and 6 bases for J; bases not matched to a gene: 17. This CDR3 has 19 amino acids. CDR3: CASSRTTSGSEWLSNEQFF. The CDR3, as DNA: TGTGCCAGCAGCAGAACGACTAGCGGGAGTGAGTGGCTTTCCAATGAGCAGTTCTTC.

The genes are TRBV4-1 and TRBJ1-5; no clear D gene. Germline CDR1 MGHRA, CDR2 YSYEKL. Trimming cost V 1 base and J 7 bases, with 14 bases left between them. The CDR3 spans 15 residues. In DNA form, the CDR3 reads TGCGCCAGCAGCCAAGGGATCTGGGGAGAACAGCCCCAGCATTTT. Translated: CASSQGIWGEQPQHF.

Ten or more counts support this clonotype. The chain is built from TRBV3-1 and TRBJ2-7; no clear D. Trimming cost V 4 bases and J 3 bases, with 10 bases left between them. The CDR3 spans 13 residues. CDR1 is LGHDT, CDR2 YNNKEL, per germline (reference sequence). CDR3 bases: TGTGCCAGCAGCCTCCGGGCCCACTACGAGCAGTACTTC. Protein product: CASSLRAHYEQYF.

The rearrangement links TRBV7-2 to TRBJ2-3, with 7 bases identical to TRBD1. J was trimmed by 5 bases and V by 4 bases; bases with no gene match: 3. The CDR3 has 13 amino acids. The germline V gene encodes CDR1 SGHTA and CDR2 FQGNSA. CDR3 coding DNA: TGTGCCAGCAGCTCTCGACAGGGAGATACGCAGTATTTT. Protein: CASSSRQGDTQYF.